The rows below give T cell receptor beta chains drawn from one sample of a study of spatial heterogeneity in lung cancer. TCRdb reanalysed the 5' RACE reads using MiXCR and keeps one entry per CDR3 protein. The sample has about 87,000 distinct CDR3 sequences, less than 20% seen once. The input for sequencing was PBMCs, taken at follow-up. These TCRs come from a male donor with early-stage non-small cell lung cancer. Each CDR3 is given without its conserved first and last residue. Some rows have no size entry. The others give once, few or many, or a class for an expanded clone.

>many|TRBV29-1
SVERRTETQY
>.|TRBV7-9
ASIMVSGSYNEQF
>.|TRBV9
ASSVGVYTDTQY
>many|TRBV5-1
ASTSTRGQVMMNEQF
>few|TRBV7-2
ASSLEASGKVNYGYT
>few|TRBV24-1
ATSAGTGFNQPQH
>many|TRBV11-2
ASSLQGGLSSYNEQF
>few|TRBV11-2
ASSLGLSPQETQY
>few|TRBV24-1
ATSDSMDRAAF
>.|TRBV2
ASSLDRGTTFNEQF
>few|TRBV6-5
ASSYRHDSNQPQH
>.|TRBV6-6
ASSYDLYTDQPQH
>medium-sized|TRBV9
ASSSEGGYNEQF
>few|TRBV3-1
ASSPQTGANTEAF
>.|TRBV2
ASSERQSGANVLT
>.|TRBV30
AWSPTDNRGYT
>.|TRBV11-2
ASSLDYGQPQH
>.|TRBV18
ASSGTEGTQY
>few|TRBV4-3
ASSEETGVSGANVLT